Shown below are 30 T cell receptor beta chains from a single sample sequenced in a study of spatial heterogeneity in lung cancer. The time point here: sample taken at primary tumor resection. TCRdb redid the calling of the 5' RACE reads with MiXCR, one entry per CDR3 protein. In the table there are 85,000 to 100,000 distinct CDR3 sequences, 9.5% to 15% of which are singletons. The sample here was PBMCs, taken at surgery. These receptors all come from a male donor with early-stage non-small cell lung cancer.

Only a few counts were recorded for this clonotype. The CDR3 region is CASSPWQGATNEKLFF. The CDR3 nucleotides read TGTGCCAGCAGTCCCTGGCAGGGTGCAACTAATGAAAAACTGTTTTTT. The chain carries TRBV12-3 or TRBV12-4 and TRBJ1-4, with a possible D match to TRBD1 (5 bases). The CDR3 spans 16 residues. V lost 5 bases and J 0 bases, leaving 13 bases between the germline ends.

This clonotype was seen more than once but under ten times. V is TRBV28 and J is TRBJ1-2, with D maybe TRBD1 (5 bases). Trimming left V 3 bases short and J 2 bases short, with 7 bases between. This CDR3 has 13 amino acids. The germline gives CDR1 MDHEN, CDR2 SYDVKM. This chain's CDR3 is CASSFGGNYGYTF. Written as DNA, the CDR3 is TGTGCCAGCAGTTTTGGGGGGAACTATGGCTACACCTTC.

This clonotype was counted a few times. The chain has TRBV29-1 and TRBJ2-2; D unresolved. Per the germline V gene, CDR1 is SQVTM and CDR2 is ANQGSEA. This CDR3 is built from 14 residues. CDR3 nucleotide sequence: TGCAGTGCCACGCCTACTGTTAACACCGGGGAGCTGTTTTTT. It translates to CSATPTVNTGELFF.

The chain recombines TRBV19 with TRBJ2-7, with 14 bases aligning to TRBD2. The V gene end was trimmed by 8 bases and the J gene end by 6 bases; junction bases not matched to a gene: 9. CDR3 size: 15 residues. The V gene's germline CDR1 is LNHDA and CDR2 SQIVND (reference sequence). DNA for the CDR3: TGTGCCAGTCAAGGACTAGCGGGAGGCCCGGGCGAGCAGTACTTC. The encoded protein is CASQGLAGGPGEQYF.

The table lists this clonotype with many counts. The V call is TRBV7-8, the J call TRBJ2-6; 7 bases match TRBD1. Germline V gives CDR1 SGHVS, CDR2 FQNEAQ. V was pared by 2 bases and J by 1 base, with 8 bases of the junction left unmatched. The CDR3 sequence is 18 residues long. The CDR3 DNA follows: TGTGCCAGCAGCTTAACGATGGCAGGGGGATCTGGGGCCAACGTCCTGACTTTC. Translated: CASSLTMAGGSGANVLTF. The variable domain in full, with the rest retrieved from reference TRBV7-8 and TRBJ2-6, is GAGVSQSPRYKVAKRGQDVALRCDPISGHVSLFWYQQALGQGPEFLTYFQNEAQLDKSGLPSDRFFAERPEGSVSTLKIQRTQQEDSAVYLCASSLTMAGGSGANVLTFGAGSRLTVL.

This rearrangement joins TRBV7-8 to TRBJ1-2; 7 nucleotides match TRBD1. Germline V gives CDR1 SGHVS, CDR2 FQNEAQ. With V trimmed by 3 bases and J by 6 bases, 7 bases remained unmatched. The length of the CDR3 is 14 residues. As DNA, the CDR3 is TGTGCCAGCAGCTTTCTATCCGGGACAGATGGCTACACCTTC. Translated, it gives CASSFLSGTDGYTF.

In this sample, this clonotype turned up a few times. The V gene is TRBV15, the J gene TRBJ1-5; weak D call: TRBD1 (5 bases). Trimming removed 4 bases at V and 2 bases at J, with 9 bases between. The CDR3 is made up of 14 amino acids. The germline V gene encodes CDR1 LNHNV and CDR2 YYDKDF (reference sequence). For the CDR3, the DNA is TGTGCCACCAGCACGGGGCAGCGCAATCAGCCCCAGCATTTT. This codes for CATSTGQRNQPQHF.

The chain carries TRBV5-4 and TRBJ2-7, with unresolved D. This CDR3 is 14 amino acids long. Germline loops: CDR1 SGHNT, CDR2 YYREEE (reference sequence). The ends were cut back, 8 bases at V and 3 bases at J, with 18 bases in the middle. CDR3 amino acids: CARILLTGHYEQYF. The CDR3 bases are TGTGCCAGGATCTTGCTGACGGGCCACTACGAGCAGTACTTC.

This clonotype was counted only a few times. In DNA, the CDR3 is TGTGCCAGCAGCTTGGATATTAGCGGGGGGCCTTGGGTCTTGGAGCAGTACTTC. It codes for CASSLDISGGPWVLEQYF. This chain joins TRBV5-4 and TRBJ2-7; 10 nucleotides match TRBD2. With V trimmed by 0 bases and J by 7 bases, 16 bases remained unmatched. The CDR3 covers 18 residues. Germline CDR1 is SGHNT and CDR2 is YYREEE (reference sequence).

The chain is built from TRBV7-9 and TRBJ1-1; D possibly corresponds to TRBD1 (6 bases). Germline CDR1 SEHNR, CDR2 FQNEAQ (reference sequence). The CDR3 loop spans 15 amino acids. Trimming pared 3 bases from V and 1 base from J, leaving 12 bases between. CDR3 protein: CASSFVDRRNTEAFF. The CDR3 DNA follows: TGTGCCAGCAGCTTCGTTGACAGGAGGAACACTGAAGCTTTCTTT.

Here the CDR3 DNA reads TGTGCCAGCAACCGGGACAGGAACACTGAAGCTTTCTTT. It translates to CASNRDRNTEAFF. The chain has TRBV14 and TRBJ1-1; 7 bases match TRBD1. Per germline, CDR1 SGHDN and CDR2 FVKESK. The V gene end was trimmed by 7 bases and the J gene end by 1 base; junction bases not matched to a gene: 3. The CDR3 has 13 amino acids.

This chain links TRBV9 with TRBJ1-1; D is undetermined. This CDR3 contains 13 residues. Germline values: CDR1 SGDLS, CDR2 YYNGEE. The V gene lost 2 bases and the J gene lost 5 bases, with 10 bases spanning the gap. CDR3 DNA sequence: TGTGCCAGCAGCGTTTTCCGGGGAACTGAAGCTTTCTTT. This codes for CASSVFRGTEAFF.

This clonotype has a count of ten or more. The CDR3 region has the DNA TGTGCCAGCAGTTACTCTCCCTTCGACACTGAAGCTTTCTTT. It translates to CASSYSPFDTEAFF. The J gene is TRBJ1-1, the V gene TRBV6-5; D is undetermined. CDR1 and CDR2 (germline): MNHEY, SVGAGI. The CDR3 has 14 amino acids. The V gene lost 0 bases and the J gene lost 3 bases, with 8 bases spanning the gap.

The rearrangement joins TRBV7-9 to TRBJ1-1; D is ambiguous. CDR1 and CDR2 (germline): SEHNR, FQNEAQ (reference sequence). The CDR3 has 10 amino acids. The V end lost 5 bases, the J end lost 11 bases, and 9 bases lay between the germline ends. This CDR3 reads CASSETGAFF. The CDR3 DNA follows: TGTGCCAGCAGCGAGACTGGGGCTTTCTTT.

This clonotype has at least ten counts. The CDR3 nucleotides are TGTGCCAGCAGCTTTGCGCGGGGGCGCACAGATACGCAGTATTTT. As protein: CASSFARGRTDTQYF. The rearrangement uses TRBV7-3 and TRBJ2-3; D perhaps matches TRBD2 (7 bases). The germline V gene encodes CDR1 SGHTA and CDR2 FQGTGA. The CDR3 totals 15 residues. The V gene lost 3 bases and the J gene lost 1 base, with 11 bases spanning the gap.

This clonotype has a handful of counts. The genes are TRBV6-2 or TRBV6-3 and TRBJ2-7; weak D call: TRBD2 (6 bases). Germline-derived CDR1 and CDR2 are MNHEY and SVGEGT. The CDR3 sequence is 14 residues long. V was shortened by 6 bases and J by 3 bases, with 15 bases between the two germline ends. The CDR3 nucleotides are TGTGCCAGCAGCCCGGTTGGCGGGAACTACGAGCAGTACTTC. This encodes CASSPVGGNYEQYF.

The chain recombines TRBV29-1 with TRBJ1-2; D is perhaps TRBD1 (5 bases). CDR1 and CDR2 from the germline V gene are SQVTM and ANQGSEA. CDR3 length: 12 amino acids. Deletions cut 3 bases from V and 4 bases from J, with 9 bases between. CDR3 protein: CSVEDKTYGYTF. The CDR3 bases are TGCAGCGTTGAGGACAAAACCTATGGCTACACCTTC.

V and J are TRBV21-1 and TRBJ2-3; the table calls TRBD2, which could not be checked here. TRBV21-1 is recorded as a pseudogene. The CDR3 covers 15 residues. The CDR3 nucleotides are TGTGCCAGCAGCCAGCTAGGAATGGACACAGATACGCAGTATTTT. Protein product: CASSQLGMDTDTQYF.

This chain links TRBV10-3 with TRBJ2-2; no firm D call. Looked up from germline, CDR1 is ENHRY and CDR2 is SYGVKD. V lost 2 bases, J lost 3 bases, and 7 bases lay in between. This CDR3 is built from 14 residues. The CDR3 region is CAISEGVDTGELFF. The CDR3 coding sequence is TGTGCCATCAGTGAGGGGGTCGACACCGGGGAGCTGTTTTTT.

There are a few counts of this clonotype. The chain carries TRBV29-1 and TRBJ1-1; TRBD1 might be the D (6 bases). The CDR3 has 13 amino acids. Germline values: CDR1 SQVTM, CDR2 ANQGSEA. V gave up 5 bases and J gave up 0 bases, with 10 bases separating them. Written as DNA, the CDR3 is TGCAGCGTTTACAGGGTCTTGAACACTGAAGCTTTCTTT. Amino acid sequence: CSVYRVLNTEAFF.

The table lists this clonotype with many counts. The chain carries TRBV10-3 and TRBJ1-5; TRBD1 matches 8 bases. The junction had 3 bases not matched to a gene; V was cut back by 3 bases and J by 5 bases. CDR1 is ENHRY and CDR2 is SYGVKD in the germline V gene. The CDR3 spans 14 residues. CDR3 DNA: TGTGCCATCAGTGACCAGGGGGCGGATCAGCCCCAGCATTTT. It encodes CAISDQGADQPQHF.

The V call is TRBV5-5, the J call TRBJ1-1, with a weak D call TRBD1 (6 bases). In germline, CDR1 is SGHKS, CDR2 YYEKEE (reference sequence). Between the trimmed V and J ends, which lost 2 bases and 5 bases, there was a span of 13 bases. The CDR3 loop spans 14 amino acids. The CDR3: CASSLVRGITEAFF. For the CDR3, the DNA is TGTGCCAGCAGCTTAGTCAGGGGAATAACTGAAGCTTTCTTT.

The sample holds a few counts of this clonotype. V and J are TRBV6-7 and TRBJ1-3; D not certain. TRBV6-7 belongs to the ORF category, with a function that is uncertain. Trimming removed 0 bases from V and 4 bases from J, with 13 bases in between. The CDR3 runs to 16 residues. The CDR3 region is CASSYSIHLFGNTIYF. CDR3 nucleotides: TGTGCCAGCAGTTACTCGATTCACTTATTCGGAAACACCATATATTTT.

This clonotype has more than one count but fewer than ten. J is TRBJ2-1 and V is TRBV5-1; 10 nucleotides align to TRBD2. The CDR3 loop spans 15 amino acids. Losses at the gene ends were 4 bases for V and 6 bases for J; bases not matched to a gene: 7. Germline CDR1 and CDR2: SGHRS and YFSETQ. The CDR3 nucleotides are TGCGCCAGCAGCGCGGGACTAGCGTCTCGCAATGAGCAGTTCTTC. Amino acid sequence: CASSAGLASRNEQFF.

The chain joins TRBV4-1 to TRBJ2-6; no definite D call. The CDR3 consists of 17 residues. Trimming removed 6 bases at V and 1 base at J, with 16 bases between. Germline loops: CDR1 MGHRA, CDR2 YSYEKL. DNA for the CDR3: TGCGCCAGCAGATCCCCTCTTTTGGGGTCTGGGGCCAACGTCCTGACTTTC. It codes for CASRSPLLGSGANVLTF.

Only a few counts were recorded for this clonotype. The rearrangement joins TRBV5-5 to TRBJ1-3; D is unclear. CDR1 and CDR2 (germline): SGHKS, YYEKEE (reference sequence). Trimming shortened V by 0 bases and J by 4 bases, and 11 bases separated the two germline ends. There are 15 residues in the CDR3. The CDR3, as DNA: TGTGCCAGCAGCTTGGGGCTAATCGGAGGAAACACCATATATTTT. This codes for CASSLGLIGGNTIYF.

This clonotype has ten or more counts. The V call is TRBV7-8, the J call TRBJ2-1; 13 nucleotides align to TRBD2. There are 16 residues in the CDR3. V was pared by 5 bases and J by 5 bases, with 6 bases of the junction left unmatched. Germline loops: CDR1 SGHVS, CDR2 FQNEAQ. CDR3 sequence: CASSPAGLAGDNEQFF. The CDR3 coding sequence is TGTGCCAGCAGCCCTGCAGGACTAGCGGGAGACAATGAGCAGTTCTTC.

The chain recombines TRBV5-1 with TRBJ1-2; perhaps TRBD1 as D (6 bases). Germline V gene sequence: CDR1 SGHRS, CDR2 YFSETQ. This CDR3 comprises 16 residues. V was cut by 0 bases and J by 6 bases, with 18 bases left in between. CDR3 in amino acids: CASSLGWGRVSDGYTF. CDR3 DNA sequence: TGCGCCAGCAGCTTGGGATGGGGGCGCGTTTCTGATGGCTACACCTTC.

The rearrangement links TRBV10-3 to TRBJ1-2, with D possibly TRBD1 on 5 matching bases. This CDR3 spans 14 amino acids. Germline CDR1 is ENHRY and CDR2 is SYGVKD. V lost 0 bases, J lost 4 bases, and 9 bases lay in between. CDR3 protein: CAISESEGIYGYTF. The CDR3 DNA is TGTGCCATCAGTGAGTCGGAGGGGATCTATGGCTACACCTTC.

This clonotype has just a few counts. The chain uses TRBV20-1 and TRBJ1-4, with 7 bases that match TRBD1. Trimming removed 0 bases from V and 7 bases from J; junction bases left unmatched: 5. Germline V gives CDR1 DFQATT, CDR2 SNEGSKA (reference sequence). This CDR3 contains 14 residues. CDR3 amino acids: CSARDQGGSEKLFF. The CDR3, as DNA: TGCAGTGCTAGAGACCAGGGGGGGTCTGAAAAACTGTTTTTT.